These 17 T cell receptor beta chains came from one sample sequenced in a study of T cells in women clearing cervical HPV infection. Profiling relied on immunoSEQ multiplex PCR, and the TCRdb table lists in-frame clones only, not all of them. The sample table sets out 25,000 to 40,000 clones. Sample: blood buffy coat. Every receptor here comes from a woman aged 18-69 years with a cervical HPV16 infection that either progressed to CIN3+ or cleared (not recorded which).

As to this clone: The CDR3 goes on 3 residues after the read ends, and that part is filled in from the germline J gene. J is TRBJ1-2 and V is TRBV30, with D uncertain. CDR1 and CDR2 (germline): GTSNPN, SVGIG (reference sequence). This CDR3 contains 16 residues. The CDR3 loop reads CAWSHLTSGNPYDYTF. The sequenced CDR3 bases are TGTGCCTGGAGTCACTTGACTAGCGGTAATCCCTACGAC.

With regard to this clone: Sequencing ends 3 residues short of the CDR3 end; the germline J gene provides the rest. This rearrangement joins TRBV12-3 or TRBV12-4 to TRBJ2-5; D is unresolved. The CDR3 is 11 amino acids. The V gene lost 4 bases and the J gene lost 4 bases, with 4 bases spanning the gap. CDR3 residues: CASSSRETQYF. The part of the CDR3 DNA that was read is TGTGCCAGCAGTTCCCGAGAGACC.

A word on this clone: Sequencing ends 3 residues short of the CDR3 end; the germline J gene provides the rest. The rearrangement links TRBV11-2 to TRBJ2-1; 10 bases are a match to TRBD2. V was pared by 7 bases and J by 5 bases, with 8 bases of the junction left unmatched. Per germline, CDR1 SGHAT and CDR2 FQNNGV. This CDR3 contains 15 residues. CDR3 bases read: TGTGCCAGCACCCTCAGCGGGGGGGCGCACAATGAG. It specifies CASTLSGGAHNE. The full CDR3 sequence reads CASTLSGGAHNEQFF.

A word on this clone: The read is 3 residues too short to cover the CDR3 end, so that end is filled in from the germline J gene. This chain links TRBV20-1 with TRBJ2-7; TRBD2 aligns across 15 bases. The germline V gene encodes CDR1 DFQATT and CDR2 SNEGSKA (reference sequence). V lost 5 bases to trimming and J lost 6 bases; unmatched junction nucleotides: 8. The CDR3 runs to 15 residues. Incomplete CDR3 DNA: TGCAGTGCTCCCCGACCGGGACTAGCGGGGGGCGAG. This translates into CSAPRPGLAGGE. The full-length CDR3 reads as CSAPRPGLAGGEQYF.

In regard to this clone: Read coverage stops 3 residues before the CDR3 terminus; the germline J gene supplies the remainder. The chain employs TRBV20-1 and TRBJ2-2; no clear D. This CDR3 region has 12 residues. Germline V gene data show CDR1 as DFQATT and CDR2 as SNEGSKA (reference sequence). Trimming shortened V by 2 bases and J by 8 bases, and 9 bases separated the two germline ends. Incomplete CDR3 DNA: TGCAGTGCTAGACCCCACTGGGGGGAG. It specifies CSARPHWGE. The whole CDR3 is CSARPHWGELFF.

As regards this clone: The CDR3 end falls 3 residues outside the read, so it is completed with the germline J gene. The chain links TRBV16 to TRBJ1-1; 8 bases match TRBD1. Germline V gene data show CDR1 as KGHSY and CDR2 as FQNENV. V was clipped by 4 bases and J by 7 bases; unmatched bases: 2. The CDR3 length is 12 residues. The covered CDR3 bases are TGTGCCAGCAGCCGAGACAGGGGTGAA. Translation: CASSRDRGE. The whole CDR3 protein is CASSRDRGEAFF. The whole variable domain, filled in from reference TRBV16 and TRBJ1-1, reads GEEVAQTPKHLVRGEGQKAKLYCAPIKGHSYVFWYQQVLKNEFKFLISFQNENVFDETGMPKERFSAKCLPNSPCSLEIQATKLEDSAVYFCASSRDRGEAFFGQGTRLTVV.

As to this clone: The CDR3 is cut off 3 residues early in the read; its end comes from the germline J gene. This chain links TRBV7-2 with TRBJ1-2; D is perhaps TRBD1 (5 bases). The V gene lost 0 bases and the J gene lost 0 bases, with 14 bases spanning the gap. This CDR3 is 17 amino acids long. Germline V gene sequence: CDR1 SGHTA, CDR2 FQGNSA. The CDR3 DNA, read in part, is TGTGCCAGCAGCTTAGCTCCTGCGGCAGGGACTAACTATGGC. Its protein is CASSLAPAAGTNYG. Given in full, the CDR3 is CASSLAPAAGTNYGYTF.

In regard to this clone: The CDR3 end is not reached by the read, which stops 3 residues before it; the germline J gene fills it in. The gene calls are TRBV5-1 and TRBJ2-7; maybe TRBD1 (5 bases). CDR1 SGHRS and CDR2 YFSETQ come from the germline V gene. The CDR3 totals 14 residues. The ends were cut back, 1 base at V and 6 bases at J, with 14 bases in the middle. CDR3 loop: CASSLQQGLGEQYF. The part of the CDR3 DNA that was read is TGCGCCAGCAGCTTGCAGCAGGGTCTGGGCGAG.

The CDR3: CASSLALGRAAGELFF. CDR3 DNA, as far as it was read: TGCGCCAGCAGCTTGGCACTGGGCAGGGCGGCCGGGGAG. The J gene is TRBJ2-2, the V gene TRBV5-1, with D tentatively TRBD1 (5 bases). The read gets to within 3 residues of the CDR3 end, and the germline J gene fills in the rest. The germline V and J ends were trimmed by 0 bases and 6 bases, with 15 bases remaining between them. The CDR3 extends over 16 amino acids. In germline, CDR1 is SGHRS, CDR2 YFSETQ.

Points on this clone: The sequence runs out 3 residues before the end of the CDR3; the remainder is reconstructed from the germline J gene. The chain carries TRBV10-3 and TRBJ2-5; perhaps TRBD2 as D (5 bases). V gave up 9 bases and J gave up 5 bases, with 13 bases separating them. The CDR3 covers 12 residues. Germline V CDR1 and CDR2: ENHRY, SYGVKD. The chain's CDR3 is CAISSVGETQYF. The covered CDR3 bases are TGTGCCATTAGTAGCGTTGGGGAGACC.

As regards this clone: The read ends 3 residues shy of where the CDR3 ends; the end is completed using the germline J gene. This chain joins TRBV6-2 or TRBV6-3 and TRBJ2-1; D uncertain. Trimming left V 2 bases short and J 8 bases short, with 4 bases between. This CDR3 comprises 11 residues. CDR1 is MNHEY, CDR2 SVGEGT, per germline. CDR3 sequence: CASSYIDEQFF. Incomplete CDR3 DNA: TGTGCCAGCAGTTACATCGATGAG.

Points on this clone: The DNA ends 3 residues before the CDR3 does, and the rest of the CDR3 is filled in from the germline J gene. The J gene is TRBJ1-5, the V gene TRBV6-2 or TRBV6-3; a possible D gene is TRBD1 (5 bases). CDR1 MNHEY and CDR2 SVGEGT come from the germline V gene. V was pared by 2 bases and J by 6 bases, with 17 bases between. The CDR3 is 16 amino acids. The CDR3 sequence: CASSYSVSRGSQPQHF. The CDR3 DNA, read in part, is TGTGCCAGCAGTTACAGCGTCAGTAGGGGATCTCAGCCC.

The sequenced part of the CDR3 DNA is TGTGCCAGCAGTCCATCCCTCAGGATTGAA. It encodes CASSPSLRIE. The whole CDR3 sequence reads CASSPSLRIEAFF. The chain combines TRBV6-2 or TRBV6-3 with TRBJ1-1; D unclear. The CDR3 is cut off 3 residues early in the read; its end comes from the germline J gene. The CDR3 covers 13 residues. Deletions cut 5 bases from V and 7 bases from J, with 14 bases between. The germline V gene encodes CDR1 MNHEY and CDR2 SVGEGT.

About this clone: Read coverage stops 3 residues before the CDR3 terminus; the germline J gene supplies the remainder. V is TRBV9 and J is TRBJ2-1, with D maybe TRBD1 (5 bases). The length of the CDR3 is 15 residues. Deletions cut 4 bases from V and 7 bases from J, with 18 bases between. CDR1 is SGDLS, CDR2 YYNGEE, per germline. CDR3: CASSPAGYVWNEQFF. CDR3 DNA (partial): TGTGCCAGCAGCCCTGCAGGGTACGTATGGAATGAG.

With respect to this clone: The sequence runs out 3 residues before the end of the CDR3; the remainder is reconstructed from the germline J gene. The chain combines TRBV6-2 or TRBV6-3 with TRBJ2-7, with 7 positions matching TRBD1. With 0 bases clipped from V and 0 bases from J, the junction kept 2 bases outside the gene matches. Per the germline V gene, CDR1 is MNHEY and CDR2 is SVGEGT. CDR3 length: 15 amino acids. CDR3 amino acids: CASSYSTGSSYEQYF. The part of the CDR3 DNA that was read is TGTGCCAGCAGTTACTCGACAGGGAGCTCCTACGAG.

Concerning this clone itself: The read is 3 residues too short to cover the CDR3 end, so that end is filled in from the germline J gene. The chain has TRBV29-1 and TRBJ2-2; 7 nucleotides line up with TRBD1. The CDR3 is made up of 14 amino acids. Germline CDR1 is SQVTM and CDR2 is ANQGSEA. The sequenced CDR3 bases are TGCAGCGTTTCAGGGGGAATTGAGGTTGAAAAG. Residues: CSVSGGIEVEK. The full CDR3 protein is CSVSGGIEVEKLFF.

On this clone itself: The CDR3 is cut off 3 residues early in the read; its end comes from the germline J gene. The chain recombines TRBV7-9 with TRBJ1-2; 7 nucleotides match TRBD1. CDR1 SEHNR and CDR2 FQNEAQ come from the germline V gene (reference sequence). This CDR3 contains 13 residues. Partial CDR3 DNA: TGTGCCAGCAGCTCAGAACAGGGGCACGAC. It translates to CASSSEQGHD. In full, the CDR3 is CASSSEQGHDYTF.